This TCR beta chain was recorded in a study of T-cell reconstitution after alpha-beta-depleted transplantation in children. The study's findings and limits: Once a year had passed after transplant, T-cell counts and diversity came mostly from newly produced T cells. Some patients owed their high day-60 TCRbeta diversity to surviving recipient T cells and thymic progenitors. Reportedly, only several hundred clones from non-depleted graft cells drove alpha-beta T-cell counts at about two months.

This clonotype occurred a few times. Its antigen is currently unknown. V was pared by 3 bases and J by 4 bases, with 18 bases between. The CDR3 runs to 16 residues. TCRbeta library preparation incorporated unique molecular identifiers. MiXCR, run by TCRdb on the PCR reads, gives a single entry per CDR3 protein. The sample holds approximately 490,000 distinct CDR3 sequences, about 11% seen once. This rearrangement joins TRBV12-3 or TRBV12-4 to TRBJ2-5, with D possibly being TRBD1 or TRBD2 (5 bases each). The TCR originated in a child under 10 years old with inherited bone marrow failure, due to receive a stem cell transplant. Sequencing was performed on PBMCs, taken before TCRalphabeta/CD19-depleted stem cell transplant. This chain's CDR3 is CASSLNRGPKGETQYF. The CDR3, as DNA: TGTGCCAGCAGTTTGAACCGGGGCCCCAAGGGAGAGACCCAGTACTTC.